Below, 10 T cell receptor beta chains from the same sample are listed, as sequenced in a study of identical twins. TCRdb recomputed calls from the 5' RACE reads with MiXCR, one row per CDR3 protein. The sample has roughly 1,500,000 distinct CDR3 sequences, about 31% seen once. The sequencing sample was made of cord blood. Every receptor here comes from a newborn girl in good health.

This clonotype showed up just a few times. This chain uses TRBV20-1 with TRBJ2-3; D is possibly TRBD2 (5 bases). The CDR3 sequence is 13 residues long. V was cut by 3 bases and J by 3 bases, with 10 bases left in between. Germline V gene lookup returns CDR1 DFQATT and CDR2 SNEGSKA (reference sequence). DNA of the CDR3: TGCAGTGCTAGTGCTACTAGGACAGATACGCAGTATTTT. Translating gives CSASATRTDTQYF.

Remarks on this clonotype: A clone one base away is much larger, so this may be a read error. This chain links TRBV28 with TRBJ2-5, with D possibly matching TRBD2 (6 bases). CDR3 size: 15 residues. Looked up from germline, CDR1 is MDHEN and CDR2 is SYDVKM. CDR3 residues: CASSFDGRRQGTQYF. For the CDR3, the DNA is TGTGCCAGCAGTTTCGACGGGAGAAGACAAGGGACCCAGTACTTC.

The rearrangement links TRBV3-1 to TRBJ1-2, with D uncertain. Germline CDR1 LGHDT, CDR2 YNNKEL (reference sequence). The CDR3 is 13 amino acids. Trimming shortened V by 0 bases and J by 8 bases, and 10 bases separated the two germline ends. CDR3 sequence: CASSQDGVRGYTF. CDR3 bases: TGTGCCAGCAGCCAAGATGGGGTAAGGGGCTACACCTTC.

The J gene is TRBJ2-7, the V gene TRBV28; no clear D gene. Germline lookup yields CDR1 MDHEN and CDR2 SYDVKM. This CDR3 is built from 14 residues. V lost 5 bases and J lost 1, with 12 bases in between. CDR3 region: CASSTLSPSYEQYF. The CDR3 DNA is TGTGCCAGCAGTACCCTAAGCCCATCCTACGAGCAGTACTTC.

The CDR3 sequence: CASSQGGGGTYEQYF. Written as DNA, the CDR3 is TGTGCCAGCAGCCAAGGGGGTGGCGGGACCTACGAGCAGTACTTC. The chain couples TRBV3-1 to TRBJ2-7; a weak D match, TRBD2 (6 bases). V was cut by 1 base and J by 2 bases, with 12 bases left in between. Germline CDR1 LGHDT, CDR2 YNNKEL (reference sequence). The CDR3 loop spans 15 amino acids.

The rearrangement links TRBV4-2 to TRBJ1-5; no definite D call. With 1 base removed from V and 0 bases from J, the gap between germline ends came to 4 bases. The CDR3 extends over 14 amino acids. Germline CDR1 and CDR2: LGHNA and YNFKEQ. CDR3 nucleotide sequence: TGTGCCAGCAGCCAAGCCCTTAGCAATCAGCCCCAGCATTTT. It codes for CASSQALSNQPQHF.

The J gene is TRBJ1-1, the V gene TRBV7-2, with D tentatively TRBD1 (5 bases). Germline V gene sequence: CDR1 SGHTA, CDR2 FQGNSA. The V end was cut by 5 bases, the J end by 1 base, with 17 bases between. CDR3 length: 16 residues. CDR3 nucleotide sequence: TGTGCCAGCAGCAAGGCGTGGAGGGGAGAGAACACTGAAGCTTTCTTT. This codes for CASSKAWRGENTEAFF.

The chain carries TRBV7-2 and TRBJ2-1; D perhaps matches TRBD2 (5 bases). Germline values: CDR1 SGHTA, CDR2 FQGNSA. Trimming removed 1 base at V and 12 bases at J, with 10 bases between. The CDR3 runs to 12 residues. In DNA form, the CDR3 reads TGTGCCAGCAGCTTAGGAAGTGGAGGGCAGTTCTTC. This codes for CASSLGSGGQFF.

In its sample, this clonotype was seen a few times. The chain uses TRBV11-2 and TRBJ1-2, with TRBD1 matching over 7 bases. V shed 5 bases and J 4 bases; nucleotides not matched to a gene: 7. CDR3 length equals 14 residues. Germline CDR1 and CDR2: SGHAT and FQNNGV. The CDR3: CASSQTSGGYGYTF. The DNA of the CDR3 is TGTGCCAGCAGCCAGACATCAGGGGGCTATGGCTACACCTTC.

This clonotype was seen a handful of times. The chain employs TRBV20-1 and TRBJ2-3; D is unclear. V gave up 3 bases and J gave up 2 bases, with 12 bases separating them. Germline-derived CDR1 and CDR2 are DFQATT and SNEGSKA (reference sequence). The CDR3 has 14 residues. The CDR3 bases are TGCAGTGCTAGTGGCAGGTCGGACACAGATACGCAGTATTTT. This codes for CSASGRSDTDTQYF.